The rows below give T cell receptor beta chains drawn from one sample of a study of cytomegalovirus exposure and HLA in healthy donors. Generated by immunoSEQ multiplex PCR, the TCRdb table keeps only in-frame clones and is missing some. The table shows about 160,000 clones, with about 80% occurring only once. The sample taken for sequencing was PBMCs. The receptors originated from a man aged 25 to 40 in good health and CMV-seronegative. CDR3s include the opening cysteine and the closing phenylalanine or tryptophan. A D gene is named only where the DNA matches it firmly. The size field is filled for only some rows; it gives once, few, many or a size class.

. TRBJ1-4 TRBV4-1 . CASSLREGYTNEKLFF TGCGCCAGCAGCCTCCGGGAAGGGTACACTAATGAAAAACTGTTTTTT
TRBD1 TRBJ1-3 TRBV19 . CASSIRTGQLGNTIYF TGTGCCAGTAGTATTCGGACAGGCCAACTTGGAAACACCATATATTTT
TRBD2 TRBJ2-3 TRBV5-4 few CASSLVLLAGHTDTQYF TGTGCCAGCAGCTTGGTGTTGCTAGCGGGGCACACAGATACGCAGTATTTT
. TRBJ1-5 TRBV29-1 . CSVVRGNQPQHF TGCAGCGTTGTTCGGGGAAATCAGCCCCAGCATTTT
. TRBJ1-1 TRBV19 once CASRTRTVWNTEAFF TGTGCCAGTAGAACTCGGACAGTCTGGAACACTGAAGCTTTCTTT
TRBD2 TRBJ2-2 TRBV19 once CASSGSGVNTGELFF TGTGCCAGTAGTGGCAGCGGGGTGAACACCGGGGAGCTGTTTTTT
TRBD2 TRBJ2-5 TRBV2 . CASSGTSQETQYF TGTGCCAGCAGTGGGACTAGCCAAGAGACCCAGTACTTC
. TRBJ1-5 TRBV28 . CASSTFGGGAGEPQHF TGTGCCAGCAGTACCTTCGGCGGAGGGGCCGGGGAGCCCCAGCATTTT
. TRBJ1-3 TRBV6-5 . CASSPFSIYF TGTGCCAGCAGTCCATTTTCCATATATTTT
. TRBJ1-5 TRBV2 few CASGGERARNQPQHF TGTGCCAGCGGGGGGGAACGGGCTCGCAATCAGCCCCAGCATTTT
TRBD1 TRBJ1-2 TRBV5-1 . CASRGDRGGSVDYGYTF TGCGCCAGCAGGGGAGACAGGGGCGGTTCGGTGGACTATGGCTACACCTTC
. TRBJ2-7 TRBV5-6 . CASSLAYEQYF TGTGCCAGCAGCTTGGCGTACGAGCAGTACTTC
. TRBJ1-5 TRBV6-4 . CASRRRFENQPQHF TGTGCCAGCAGGAGGAGGTTCGAAAATCAGCCCCAGCATTTT
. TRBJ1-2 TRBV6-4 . CASSDSGSGYTF TGTGCCAGCAGTGACTCGGGCTCTGGCTACACCTTC
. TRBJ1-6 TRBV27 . CASRLDNSPLHF TGTGCCAGCAGACTAGATAATTCACCCCTCCACTTT
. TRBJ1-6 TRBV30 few CAWSVGGTDSPLHF TGTGCCTGGAGTGTAGGAGGGACCGATTCACCCCTCCACTTT
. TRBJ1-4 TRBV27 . CASGHGSTEKLFF TGTGCCAGCGGGCATGGTAGTACGGAAAAACTGTTTTTT
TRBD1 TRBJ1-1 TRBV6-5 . CASSYENRGRAFF TGTGCCAGCAGTTACGAGAACAGGGGGCGGGCTTTCTTT
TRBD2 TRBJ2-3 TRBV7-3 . CASSSGLAGGSADTQYF TGTGCCAGCAGCTCGGGACTAGCGGGAGGAAGCGCAGATACGCAGTATTTT
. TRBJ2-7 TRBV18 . CASSPDSHEQYF TGTGCCAGCTCACCGGACAGCCACGAGCAGTACTTC
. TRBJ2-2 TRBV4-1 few CASSPGRMNTGELFF TGCGCCAGCAGCCCGGGGAGGATGAACACCGGGGAGCTGTTTTTT
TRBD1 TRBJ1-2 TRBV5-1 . CASSYLTGGDYGYTF TGCGCCAGCAGCTACCTGACAGGGGGAGACTATGGCTACACCTTC
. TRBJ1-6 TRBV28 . CASSPWARYSPLHF TGTGCCAGCAGCCCATGGGCACGGTATTCACCCCTCCACTTT
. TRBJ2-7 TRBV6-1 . CASSVTGTNFGYEQYF TGTGCCAGCAGTGTAACCGGGACAAACTTTGGATACGAGCAGTACTTC
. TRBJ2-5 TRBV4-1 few CASSLLSATGGGETQYF TGCGCCAGCAGCTTACTAAGCGCTACGGGGGGCGGGGAGACCCAGTACTTC
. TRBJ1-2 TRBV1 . CTSSQETYGYTF TGCACCAGCAGCCAAGAAACATATGGCTACACCTTC
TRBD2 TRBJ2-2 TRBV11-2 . CASSLEAGGLGGELFF TGTGCCAGCAGCTTAGAGGCGGGGGGCCTAGGCGGGGAGCTGTTTTTT
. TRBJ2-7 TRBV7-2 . CASSGGQIIYEQYF TGTGCCAGCAGTGGAGGACAGATCATCTACGAGCAGTACTTC
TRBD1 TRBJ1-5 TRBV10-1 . CASRNCGQEARSNQPQHF TGCGCCAGCAGAAACTGCGGACAGGAGGCCCGTAGCAATCAGCCCCAGCATTTT
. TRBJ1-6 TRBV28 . CASSLAVRNSPLHF TGTGCCAGCAGTTTAGCAGTCCGAAATTCACCCCTCCACTTT
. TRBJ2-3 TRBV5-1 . CASSSPPDTQYF TGCGCCAGCAGCTCCCCTCCAGATACGCAGTATTTT
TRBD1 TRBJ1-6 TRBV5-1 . CASSFQGAENSPLHF TGCGCCAGCAGCTTTCAGGGGGCGGAGAATTCACCCCTCCACTTT
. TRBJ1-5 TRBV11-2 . CASSLGTPQDQPQHF TGTGCCAGCAGCTTAGGAACCCCACAGGATCAGCCCCAGCATTTT
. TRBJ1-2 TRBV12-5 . CASGLGGANYGYTF TGTGCTAGTGGACTAGGGGGGGCTAACTATGGCTACACCTTC
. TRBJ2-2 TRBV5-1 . CASSLERTGELFF TGCGCCAGCAGCTTGGAACGGACCGGGGAGCTGTTTTTT
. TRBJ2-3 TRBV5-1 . CASSWGGSTDTQYF TGCGCCAGCAGCTGGGGCGGAAGCACAGATACGCAGTATTTT
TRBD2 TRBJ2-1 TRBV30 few CAWTQTSGPSYNEQFF TGTGCCTGGACCCAGACTAGCGGACCGTCCTACAATGAGCAGTTCTTC
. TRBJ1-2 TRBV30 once CAWSATVVPYGYTF TGTGCCTGGAGTGCGACAGTCGTTCCCTATGGCTACACCTTC
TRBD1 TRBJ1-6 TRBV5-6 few CASSSTDRDNSPLHF TGTGCCAGCAGCTCGACGGACAGGGACAATTCACCCCTCCACTTT
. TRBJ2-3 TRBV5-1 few CASSFLQSTSTDTQYF TGCGCCAGCAGCTTCCTACAGTCAACAAGCACAGATACGCAGTATTTT
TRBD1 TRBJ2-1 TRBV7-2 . CASSLGGTAAYNEQFF TGTGCCAGCAGCTTAGGAGGGACAGCCGCCTACAATGAGCAGTTCTTC
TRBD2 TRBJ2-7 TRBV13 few CASSSSGRVGGEQYF TGTGCCAGCAGTTCTAGCGGGAGGGTGGGGGGCGAGCAGTACTTC
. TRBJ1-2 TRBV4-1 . CASAWERDNYGYTF TGCGCCAGCGCTTGGGAGAGGGATAACTATGGCTACACCTTC
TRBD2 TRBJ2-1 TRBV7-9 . CASSLVQRGGYNEQFF TGTGCCAGCAGCTTAGTGCAGCGGGGGGGATACAATGAGCAGTTCTTC
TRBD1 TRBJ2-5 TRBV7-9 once CASSRGQVETQYF TGTGCCAGCAGCAGGGGACAGGTAGAGACCCAGTACTTC
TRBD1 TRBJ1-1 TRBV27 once CASSSGQGARYTEAFF TGTGCCAGCAGTTCAGGACAGGGGGCGAGATACACTGAAGCTTTCTTT
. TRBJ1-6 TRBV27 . CASSLSGPHNSPLHF TGTGCCAGCAGTTTGAGTGGGCCTCATAATTCCCCCCTCCACTTT
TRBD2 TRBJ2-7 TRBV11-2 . CASRKSGGWYEQYF TGTGCCAGCAGGAAGAGCGGGGGGTGGTACGAGCAGTACTTC
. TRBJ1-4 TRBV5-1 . CASSRVLGELFF TGCGCCAGCAGCCGAGTTCTGGGAGAACTGTTTTTT
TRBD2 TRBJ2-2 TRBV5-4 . CASSPDGGAGTGELFF TGTGCCAGCAGCCCCGACGGGGGGGCAGGTACCGGGGAGCTGTTTTTT
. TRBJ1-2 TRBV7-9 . CASSPGQLRPNYGYTF TGTGCCAGCAGCCCCGGACAGCTTAGACCTAACTATGGCTACACCTTC